The subject of this entry is one TCR beta chain. This record comes from a study of blood T cell repertoires in COVID-19. Under the authors' procedure: It was from reference gene primer amplification that nucleated cell counts were estimated. Using immunoSEQ multiplex PCR, the repertoire was profiled, and TCRdb retains in-frame clones only, with some absent. V, J and clone size were drawn from that table, and D and trimming were deduced from the DNA. The sample has around 500,000 clones, approximately 90% seen once. There are 13 residues in the CDR3. The V segment lost 1 base and the J segment 6 bases; nucleotides outside the gene matches: 3.

The chain has TRBV12-3 or TRBV12-4 and TRBJ2-7, with 7 bases that match TRBD1. The sequence came from an older woman who had recovered from COVID-19. The sample was PBMCs or T cells enriched from blood (not recorded which). CDR3 bases: TGTGCCAGCAGTTTAGGACAGGGTTTCGAGCAGTACGTC. Amino acids: CASSLGQGFEQYV.